The following is a T cell receptor beta chain sequence with its context. Its antigen is unknown. In the PCR, 60 Vbeta and 13 Jbeta primers were used. Profiling relied on immunoSEQ multiplex PCR, and the TCRdb table lists in-frame clones only, not all of them. There are around 100,000 clones in the sample; approximately 80% occur only once, and 5.4% lies in the top ten. The entry originates in a study of cytomegalovirus exposure and HLA in healthy donors. Germline CDR1 and CDR2: MNHEY and SVGAGI. Trimming pared 6 bases from V and 0 bases from J, leaving 12 bases between. The CDR3 sequence is 14 residues long. Regarding the study as a whole: According to a later analysis, most TCR beta chains associated with CMV appeared HLA-restricted. TCR beta chains numbering 164 were designated cytomegalovirus-associated. Further analysis was carried out later, and it showed several of the most significant clusters appearing linked to common viral pathogens.

This sequence originates from a woman aged 25 to 39 in good health and CMV-seropositive. V and J are TRBV6-5 and TRBJ2-7; D uncertain. The sequenced sample consisted of PBMCs. In DNA form, the CDR3 reads TGTGCCAGCAGGCCGCGACTGGACTCCTACGAGCAGTACTTC. Its protein product is CASRPRLDSYEQYF.